This T cell receptor (beta chain) was recorded in a study of OX40 agonist ivuxolimab in advanced cancers. Germline assignment: CDR1 SGHNT and CDR2 YYREEE (reference sequence). CDR3 length: 15 residues. J was trimmed by 4 bases and V by 4 bases; bases with no gene match: 7. Assay used: immunoSEQ multiplex PCR; TCRdb lists only in-frame clones, some missing. Of about 40,000 clones listed, about 85% were seen once; the top ten hold 15% to 20%. The chain carries TRBV5-4 and TRBJ2-3; 9 bases map to TRBD2. The sequence came from an adult with an advanced solid tumor such as melanoma, head and neck, liver or kidney cancer. The sample in question was CD4+ or CD8+ T cells sorted from blood, obtained in a trial of the OX40 agonist ivuxolimab. The CDR3 DNA sequence: TGTGCCAGCAGCGTGCGGGGGGGTGGCGCAGATACGCAGTATTTT. Protein sequence: CASSVRGGGADTQYF.